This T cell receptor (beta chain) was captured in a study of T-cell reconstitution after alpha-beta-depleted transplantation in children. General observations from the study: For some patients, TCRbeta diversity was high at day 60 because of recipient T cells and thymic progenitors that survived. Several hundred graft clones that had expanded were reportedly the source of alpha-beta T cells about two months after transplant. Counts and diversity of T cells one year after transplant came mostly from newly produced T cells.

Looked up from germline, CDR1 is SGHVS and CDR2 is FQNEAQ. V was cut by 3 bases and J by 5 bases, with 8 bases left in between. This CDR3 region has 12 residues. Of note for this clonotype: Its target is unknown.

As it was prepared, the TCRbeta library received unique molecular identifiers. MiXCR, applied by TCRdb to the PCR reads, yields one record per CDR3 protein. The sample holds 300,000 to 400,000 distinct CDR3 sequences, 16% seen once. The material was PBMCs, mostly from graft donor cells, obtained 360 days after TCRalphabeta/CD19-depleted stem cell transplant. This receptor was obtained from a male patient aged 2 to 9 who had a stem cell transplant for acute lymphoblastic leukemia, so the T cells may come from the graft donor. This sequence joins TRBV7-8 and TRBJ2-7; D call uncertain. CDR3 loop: CASSFRRDEQYF. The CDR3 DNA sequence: TGTGCCAGCAGCTTCCGACGGGACGAGCAGTACTTC. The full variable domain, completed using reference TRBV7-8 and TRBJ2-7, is GAGVSQSPRYKVAKRGQDVALRCDPISGHVSLFWYQQALGQGPEFLTYFQNEAQLDKSGLPSDRFFAERPEGSVSTLKIQRTQQEDSAVYLCASSFRRDEQYFGPGTRLTVT.